Listed below are T cell receptor beta chains from one sample, sequenced in a study of T cell responses to AZD1222 COVID-19 vaccine. This table comes from immunoSEQ multiplex PCR, and its TCRdb copy is limited to in-frame clones, with some not included. The sample lists tens of thousands of clones; about 86% were seen once. The sample was peripheral blood, taken on day 0 of AZD1222 vaccination. The receptors shown here come from an adult in good health. Each CDR3 is given with its conserved first and last residue. Fields, in order: V gene, clone size, D gene, J gene, CDR3 DNA, CDR3 protein. A D gene is named only where the DNA matches it firmly. Some rows mark clone size as missing; the rest say once, few, many or name a class of expanded clone.

>TRBV5-1|NA|NA|TRBJ2-7
TGCGCCAGCAGCGGTCAACCTAAAAACTCCTACGAGCAGTACTTC
CASSGQPKNSYEQYF
>TRBV6-6|NA|NA|TRBJ2-2
TGTGCCAGCTGCCTGGGCATGGCCGGGGAGCTGTTTTTT
CASCLGMAGELFF
>TRBV5-1|NA|TRBD1|TRBJ2-7
TGCGCCAGCAGCGCGGGGACAGGGTACTACGAGCAGTACTTC
CASSAGTGYYEQYF
>TRBV4-3|NA|NA|TRBJ2-3
TGCGCCAGCAGCCAAGTTCGGTTTACAGATACGCAGTATTTT
CASSQVRFTDTQYF
>TRBV27|NA|NA|TRBJ1-5
TGTGCCAGCAATCCCCTGGGGGGTAGCAATCAGCCCCAGCATTTT
CASNPLGGSNQPQHF
>TRBV29-1|once|NA|TRBJ2-2
TGCAGCGTTGGGACAGCGAACACCGGGGAGCTGTTTTTT
CSVGTANTGELFF
>TRBV19|NA|NA|TRBJ1-2
TGTGCCAGTAGTATCGGAGACTATGGCTACACCTTC
CASSIGDYGYTF
>TRBV10-3|NA|NA|TRBJ1-3
TGTGCCATCACCGACAGCAGCTCTGGAAACACCATATATTTT
CAITDSSSGNTIYF
>TRBV6-2/TRBV6-3|NA|TRBD2|TRBJ2-5
TGTGCCAGCAGTCGAGGACTAGCGGGCCAGGAGACCCAGTACTTC
CASSRGLAGQETQYF
>TRBV5-1|NA|TRBD1|TRBJ2-1
TGCGCCAGCAGAGTTCGGACAGGGCACGAAAATGAGCAGTTCTTC
CASRVRTGHENEQFF